A single TCR beta chain is shown here with its context. This sample is drawn from a study of blood T cell repertoires in COVID-19. Background on the study: T cells, B-cell-depleted T cells, or PBMCs supplied cDNA or gDNA.

Original handling: Amplification with reference gene primers provided the estimates of nucleated cell counts. Method: immunoSEQ multiplex PCR; TCRdb's copy keeps in-frame clones and lacks some. That table gives V, J and clone size, and the DNA gave D and trimming. The sample lists 150,000 to 180,000 clones; 65% to 85% were seen once. With V trimmed by 10 bases and J by 3 bases, 9 bases remained unmatched. The length of the CDR3 is 13 residues. CDR1 is MNHEY, CDR2 SVGAGI, per germline. This receptor was obtained from a woman of 80 years or more with acute or convalescent COVID-19. The sequencing input was peripheral blood. The V gene is TRBV6-5, the J gene TRBJ2-7, with 7 nucleotides matching TRBD1. The CDR3 DNA follows: TGTGCCACCTCGGATCCAGGGGGCTACGAGCAGTACTTC. This encodes CATSDPGGYEQYF.